The sequence of this T cell receptor beta chain was determined in a study of T-cell memory formation after mild COVID-19. General study findings and limits: CD4/CD8 balance characterized clones contracting day 15 to 85, and CD4+ skew characterized later expanders. Certain responding clones were present in pre-infection memory, suggesting participation of cross-reactive memory. Contracting clones localized mainly to CM and EM when CD4+ and mainly to EMRA when CD8+. The SARS-CoV-2 specificity of second-wave clones reaching peak at day 37 remained unverified.

The germline V and J ends were trimmed by 4 bases and 0 bases, with 12 bases remaining between them. This CDR3 is built from 15 residues. Germline V gene lookup returns CDR1 SGHTA and CDR2 FQGNSA. In TCRdb, the 5' RACE reads were re-called with MiXCR into one record per CDR3 protein. The table records some 190,000 distinct CDR3 sequences, 18% of them present only once. Of note for this clonotype: Antigen specificity is unknown.

The sequence was obtained from an adult woman who had mild COVID-19 (a few samples of this study predate the infection). Cell type and time point are not known. The rearrangement uses TRBV7-2 and TRBJ1-2; D gene unclear. The material sequenced was PBMCs or a T cell subset sorted from them (not recorded which). The DNA for the CDR3 is TGTGCCAGCAGCTCCCGGGCCAGCGCTAACTATGGCTACACCTTC. This sequence encodes CASSSRASANYGYTF.